Listed below are T cell receptor beta chains from one sample, sequenced in a study of cytomegalovirus exposure and HLA in healthy donors. Profiled with immunoSEQ multiplex PCR; TCRdb holds only in-frame clones, not every one. In the table there are more than 85,000 clones, approximately 82% of which are singletons. The sequenced material came from PBMCs. All receptors come from a man aged 40-55 years in good health and CMV-seronegative. CDR3s include the opening cysteine and the closing phenylalanine or tryptophan. D genes are given only for firm matches. The listing skips clone size in some rows; elsewhere it reads once, few, many or a size class.

V gene	J gene	clone size	D gene	CDR3 DNA	CDR3 protein
TRBV29-1	TRBJ2-1	-	TRBD1	TGCAGCGCCACCGGGACAGGGAACTACAATGAGCAGTTCTTC	CSATGTGNYNEQFF
TRBV7-6	TRBJ2-1	-	-	TGTGCCAGCAGCTCGGGGTACAGTAATGAGCAGTTCTTC	CASSSGYSNEQFF
TRBV6-4	TRBJ1-4	few	-	TGTGCCAGCAGTGACTCGAAGGAGGGGTCAGCTAATGAAAAACTGTTTTTT	CASSDSKEGSANEKLFF
TRBV13	TRBJ2-1	-	-	TGTGCCAGCAGCCCGGACCAGGGCGGGGATCACAATGAGCAGTTCTTC	CASSPDQGGDHNEQFF
TRBV30	TRBJ2-1	-	-	TGTGCCTGGAGTGTTGTACTAGCCGACTACAATGAGCAGTTCTTC	CAWSVVLADYNEQFF
TRBV6-5	TRBJ2-3	-	-	TGTGCCAGCACTCCCTTGGGGGGGCCCACAGATACGCAGTATTTT	CASTPLGGPTDTQYF
TRBV7-6	TRBJ1-2	-	TRBD1	TGTGCCAGCAGCTTAGCCTCCCAGGCAGGGGGCTATGGCTACACCTTC	CASSLASQAGGYGYTF
TRBV29-1	TRBJ1-3	-	-	TGCAGCGCTCGGCGGGAAGCCTCTGGAAACACCATATATTTT	CSARREASGNTIYF
TRBV7-8	TRBJ2-5	-	TRBD1	TGTGCCAGCAGCTTAGCACGGCAGGGGGTAGAGACCCAGTACTTC	CASSLARQGVETQYF
TRBV13	TRBJ2-5	-	-	TGTGCCAGCAGCTTCCTGCGGGCGGGGCAAGAGACCCAGTACTTC	CASSFLRAGQETQYF
TRBV18	TRBJ1-5	-	TRBD1	TGTGCCAGCTCACCACTAGCAGGGGGAGGTAGCAATCAGCCCCAGCATTTT	CASSPLAGGGSNQPQHF
TRBV11-2	TRBJ1-4	-	-	TGTGCCAGCAGCTTCCGTGGTGGAGCAACTAATGAAAAACTGTTTTTT	CASSFRGGATNEKLFF
TRBV4-3	TRBJ1-4	few	TRBD1	TGCGCCAGCAGCCGGGGTGGGACAGGGGCTAATGAAAAACTGTTTTTT	CASSRGGTGANEKLFF
TRBV10-3	TRBJ1-1	-	-	TGTGCCATCACCACCCTGGACAGTCCGAACACTGAAGCTTTCTTT	CAITTLDSPNTEAFF
TRBV15	TRBJ1-2	-	-	TGTGCCACCAGCAGAGAATTAAACTATGGCTACACCTTC	CATSRELNYGYTF
TRBV29-1	TRBJ2-5	once	-	TGCAGCGTTTCCAAAGGGGGCCAAGAGACCCAGTACTTC	CSVSKGGQETQYF
TRBV7-9	TRBJ1-2	-	-	TGTGCCAGCAGTCCAAAAGAGGGTGGCTACACCTTC	CASSPKEGGYTF
TRBV18	TRBJ1-1	-	-	TGTGCCAGCTCACCGCTGACAGGGAACACTGAAGCTTTCTTT	CASSPLTGNTEAFF
TRBV30	TRBJ1-1	-	TRBD1	TGTGCCTGGAGTGTACAGGGGGCGAAGAACACTGAAGCTTTCTTT	CAWSVQGAKNTEAFF
TRBV5-1	TRBJ2-7	-	-	TGCGCCAGCAGCTCGTACTACGAGCAGTACTTC	CASSSYYEQYF
TRBV7-2	TRBJ2-5	-	-	TGTGCCAGCAGCTTAGTAGGTGGGGGGAACCAAGAGACCCAGTACTTC	CASSLVGGGNQETQYF
TRBV6-5	TRBJ1-6	-	TRBD1	TGTGCCAGCAGTGTGGGACAGGGGAGTTCACCCCTCCACTTT	CASSVGQGSSPLHF
TRBV5-1	TRBJ2-5	-	TRBD2	TGCGCCAGCAGCCCTACTAGCGTTGGGGAGACCCAGTACTTC	CASSPTSVGETQYF
TRBV2	TRBJ2-3	-	TRBD2	TGTGCCAGCAGAGCGGGGGGCCACACAGATACGCAGTATTTT	CASRAGGHTDTQYF
TRBV9	TRBJ2-4	-	TRBD1	TGTGCCAGCAGCGTAGACAGGGGTGGGAACATTCAGTACTTC	CASSVDRGGNIQYF
TRBV6-1	TRBJ2-2	-	TRBD1	TGTGCCAGCAGTGCATCGGGACAGACCTTGAACACCGGGGAGCTGTTTTTT	CASSASGQTLNTGELFF
TRBV7-2	TRBJ1-2	-	-	TGTGCCAGCAGCTCGGGGTCTGGCTACACCTTC	CASSSGSGYTF
TRBV4-1	TRBJ2-3	few	TRBD2	TGCGCCAGCAGCCTAACGAGCGGGGGTTTAGGAGATACGCAGTATTTT	CASSLTSGGLGDTQYF
TRBV9	TRBJ2-7	-	-	TGTGCCAGCAGCGTAGGTGAAGTATCGGTCGAGCAGTACTTC	CASSVGEVSVEQYF
TRBV13	TRBJ2-2	-	-	TGTGCCAGCAGCTTGGGGCGTGCAGGGGTCGGGGAGCTGTTTTTT	CASSLGRAGVGELFF
TRBV7-8	TRBJ1-2	-	-	TGTGCCAGCAGCTATACCTCTCTGACGGGGAGGGGTAGGGGCTACACCTTC	CASSYTSLTGRGRGYTF
TRBV7-3	TRBJ2-2	-	-	TGTGCCAGCAGCCCTTACACCGGGGAGCTGTTTTTT	CASSPYTGELFF
TRBV10-3	TRBJ1-4	-	TRBD1	TGTGCCATCAGGCCGGGACAGGAGGAAAAACTGTTTTTT	CAIRPGQEEKLFF
TRBV7-7	TRBJ2-5	-	-	TGTGCTAGCAGCTTTCAGGGGTGGGAGACCCAGTACTTC	CASSFQGWETQYF
TRBV7-2	TRBJ2-7	-	TRBD1	TGTGCCAGCAGCTTAGCGCATCAGGGGGCCTACGAGCAGTACTTC	CASSLAHQGAYEQYF
TRBV11-2	TRBJ2-1	once	-	TGTGCCAGCAGCTTAGAGGGCCAACTGGGATGGGGCGGGTTCTTC	CASSLEGQLGWGGFF
TRBV7-8	TRBJ1-1	-	-	TGTGCCAGCGCTTGGGGCAGGGGGAACACTGAAGCTTTCTTT	CASAWGRGNTEAFF
TRBV4-1	TRBJ2-6	-	TRBD1	TGCGCCAGCAGCCAAGCCAGGACAGGAGACTCTGGGGCCAACGTCCTGACTTTC	CASSQARTGDSGANVLTF
TRBV5-3	TRBJ2-1	once	TRBD2	TGTGCCAGAAGCTTGAGGGGCGGGGGCAATGAGCAGTTCTTC	CARSLRGGGNEQFF
TRBV11-1	TRBJ1-2	-	TRBD1	TGTGCCAGCAGCAATGACAGGGTCCTCGGGGGCTACACCTTC	CASSNDRVLGGYTF
TRBV7-3	TRBJ1-5	-	-	TGTGCCGCTAACGGGGTTGGCAATCAGCCCCAGCATTTT	CAANGVGNQPQHF
TRBV21-1	TRBJ2-3	-	-	TGTGCCAGCAGCGGAGGGGATGAAGATACGCAGTATTTT	CASSGGDEDTQYF
TRBV19	TRBJ1-2	-	-	TGTGCCAGTAGTATAGAAAGGCAGGGCTATGGCTACACCTTC	CASSIERQGYGYTF
TRBV6-1	TRBJ1-6	once	-	TGTGCCAGCAGTGAAGTTGGGGCCAGAGATAATTCACCCCTCCACTTT	CASSEVGARDNSPLHF
TRBV19	TRBJ2-2	-	-	TGTGCCAGTAGTATAGAAGGACAGACAACCGGGGAGCTGTTTTTT	CASSIEGQTTGELFF
TRBV7-2	TRBJ1-1	-	-	TGTGCCAGCAGCTTAGGAGCCGCGGGTGCCACTGAAGCTTTCTTT	CASSLGAAGATEAFF
TRBV29-1	TRBJ1-4	-	TRBD1	TGCAGCGTTGTGGGGCCAGGGGGTGAAAAACTGTTTTTT	CSVVGPGGEKLFF
TRBV27	TRBJ1-5	once	-	TGTGCCAGCAGTTTAGTCAGTTATAGCAATCAGCCCCAGCATTTT	CASSLVSYSNQPQHF
TRBV6-5	TRBJ1-2	-	-	TGTGCCAGCAGTTACAGGTGGAGGGGATCGGGTGGCTACACCTTC	CASSYRWRGSGGYTF
TRBV7-3	TRBJ2-1	-	TRBD2	TGTGCCAGCAGCAGAGGACTAGCGGGGGGGCTCAATGAGCAGTTCTTC	CASSRGLAGGLNEQFF
TRBV6-5	TRBJ1-2	few	-	TGTGCCAGCAGCATCGTTGGGGGGGTTGGCTACACCTTC	CASSIVGGVGYTF
TRBV18	TRBJ2-7	-	-	TGTGCCAGCTCACCAGTCGGCTCCTACGAGCAGTACTTC	CASSPVGSYEQYF
TRBV5-4	TRBJ2-7	-	-	TGTGCCAGCAGCTCTTCGGGAAACCCTCTCGAGCAGTACTTC	CASSSSGNPLEQYF
TRBV29-1	TRBJ2-1	-	TRBD2	TGCAGCGTTGAAGATCTGGGGGGGATCAATGAGCAGTTCTTC	CSVEDLGGINEQFF
TRBV6-1	TRBJ2-2	-	-	TGTGCCAGCAGATTCAGGGGTGGGACCGGGGAGCTGTTTTTT	CASRFRGGTGELFF
TRBV6-6	TRBJ2-4	-	-	TGTGCCAGCAGTGGACACGGACAGAAAAACATTCAGTACTTC	CASSGHGQKNIQYF
TRBV6-1	TRBJ2-7	-	-	TGTGCCAGCAGTGAAGTACAACGAGAGCAGTACTTC	CASSEVQREQYF
TRBV5-1	TRBJ2-3	once	TRBD1	TGCGCCAACCGGAACGTGGACAGGGGGACCGCCTCTAGCACAGATACGCAGTATTTT	CANRNVDRGTASSTDTQYF
TRBV7-9	TRBJ1-6	-	-	TGTGCCAGCAGCTTCGCGGGGGGCCAATATAATTCACCCCTCCACTTT	CASSFAGGQYNSPLHF